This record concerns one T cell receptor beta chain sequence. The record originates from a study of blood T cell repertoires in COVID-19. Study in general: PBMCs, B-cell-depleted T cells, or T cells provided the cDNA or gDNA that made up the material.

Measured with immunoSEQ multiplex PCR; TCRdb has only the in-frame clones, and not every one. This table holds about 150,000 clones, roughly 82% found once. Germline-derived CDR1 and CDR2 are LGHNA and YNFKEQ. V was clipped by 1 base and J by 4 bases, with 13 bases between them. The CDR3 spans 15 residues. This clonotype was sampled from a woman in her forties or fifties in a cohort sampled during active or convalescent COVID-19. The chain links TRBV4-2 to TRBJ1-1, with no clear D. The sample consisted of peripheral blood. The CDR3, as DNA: TGTGCCAGCAGCCAAGTGAATCGGGTTGGCACTGAAGCTTTCTTT. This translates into CASSQVNRVGTEAFF.